This TCR beta chain stems from a study of PD-1 blockade in classical Hodgkin lymphoma. Germline CDR1 is MNHNS and CDR2 is SASEGT. Trimming cost V 5 bases and J 4 bases, with 12 bases left between them. The CDR3 covers 14 residues. Each and every patient relapsed after autologous stem cell transplantation, and patients got differing brentuximab vedotin exposure. Measured with immunoSEQ multiplex PCR; TCRdb has only the in-frame clones, and not every one. The table includes tens of thousands of clones, more than 75% detected once. Sample: peripheral blood mononuclear cells (PBMCs), taken at baseline. This sequence joins TRBV6-1 and TRBJ2-1; D may be TRBD1 (6 bases). The clonotype originates from a human donor with classical Hodgkin lymphoma. DNA for the CDR3: TGTGCCAGCAGTCAGGGGATCTATTACAATGAGCAGTTCTTC. Translating it yields CASSQGIYYNEQFF.